This entry concerns a single T cell receptor (beta chain). Its antigen remains unidentified. With V trimmed by 4 bases and J by 7 bases, 7 bases remained unmatched. Germline CDR1 is LNHNV and CDR2 is YYDKDF (reference sequence). The CDR3 is 15 residues long. Original data processing: ImmunoSEQ sequences covered only the junction and lacked quality scores; filtering therefore differed. Measured with immunoSEQ multiplex PCR; TCRdb has only the in-frame clones, and not every one. The V and J calls and clone size come from that table; D and trimming were worked out from the DNA. The sample has a few hundred thousand clones, around 80% seen once. These data originate in a study of shared clonotypes between healthy human individuals. Study outcomes and limitations: The genetic and exposure-history diversity represented was limited by few donors.

The source material was PBMCs. This TCR was sampled from a woman aged 40 to 50 in good health. Some clones in this sample may be carry-over from other donors' samples. The chain joins TRBV15 to TRBJ2-2; 9 nucleotides match TRBD1. CDR3 loop: CATSTGTGWDGELFF. The DNA for the CDR3 is TGTGCCACCAGCACCGGGACAGGGTGGGACGGGGAGCTGTTTTTT.